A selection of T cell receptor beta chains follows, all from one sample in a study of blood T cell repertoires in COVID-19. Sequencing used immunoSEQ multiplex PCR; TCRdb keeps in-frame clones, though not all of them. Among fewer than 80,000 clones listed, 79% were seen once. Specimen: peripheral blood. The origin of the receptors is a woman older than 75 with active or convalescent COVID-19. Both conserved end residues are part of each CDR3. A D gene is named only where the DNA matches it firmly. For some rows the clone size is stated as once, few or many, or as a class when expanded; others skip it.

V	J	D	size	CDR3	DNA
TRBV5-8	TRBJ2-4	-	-	CASSLAKSVLAKNIQYF	TGTGCCAGCAGCTTGGCCAAGAGCGTTCTAGCCAAAAACATTCAGTACTTC
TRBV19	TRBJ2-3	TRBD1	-	CASSTGTGGGTQYF	TGTGCCAGTAGTACCGGGACAGGGGGAGGTACGCAGTATTTT
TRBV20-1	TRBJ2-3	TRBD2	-	CSASVLAGLKLGTDTQYF	TGCAGTGCTAGTGTTCTAGCGGGGTTGAAGCTTGGCACAGATACGCAGTATTTT
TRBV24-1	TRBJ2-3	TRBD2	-	CATSDWSRISSGGALMADTQYF	TGTGCCACCAGTGATTGGTCTCGGATATCTAGCGGGGGGGCCTTGATGGCAGATACGCAGTATTTT
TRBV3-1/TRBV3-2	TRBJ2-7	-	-	CASSQAPAGYYEQYF	TGTGCCAGCAGCCAAGCCCCCGCAGGGTACTACGAGCAGTACTTC
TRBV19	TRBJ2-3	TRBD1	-	CATSGQGTDTQYF	TGTGCCACCTCGGGACAGGGCACAGATACGCAGTATTTT
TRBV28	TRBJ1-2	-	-	CASTKLTGYGYTF	TGTGCCAGCACGAAACTCACAGGCTATGGCTACACCTTC
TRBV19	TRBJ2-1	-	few	CASSIAGSSYNEQFF	TGTGCCAGTAGTATAGCGGGGAGCTCCTACAATGAGCAGTTCTTC
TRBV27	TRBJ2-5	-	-	CASSLFRGETQYF	TGTGCCAGCAGTTTATTTCGGGGAGAGACCCAGTACTTC
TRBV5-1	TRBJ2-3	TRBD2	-	CASSFYPSSGASTDTQYF	TGCGCCAGCAGCTTTTACCCTTCTAGCGGGGCTAGCACAGATACGCAGTATTTT
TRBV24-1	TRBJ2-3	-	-	CATGGADTQYF	TGTGCCACCGGTGGGGCGGATACGCAGTATTTT
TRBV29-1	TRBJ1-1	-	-	CSVEPGTSRSEAFF	TGCAGCGTGGAACCCGGGACAAGCAGATCTGAAGCTTTCTTT
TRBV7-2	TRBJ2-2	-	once	CASRRGGGTTGELFF	TGTGCCAGCCGGAGGGGCGGCGGGACCACCGGGGAGCTGTTTTTT
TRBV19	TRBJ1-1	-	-	CASSISLANTEAFF	TGTGCCAGTAGTATCTCGCTGGCGAACACTGAAGCTTTCTTT
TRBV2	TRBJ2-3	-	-	CASNPFSTDTQYF	TGTGCCAGCAATCCCTTTAGCACAGATACGCAGTATTTT
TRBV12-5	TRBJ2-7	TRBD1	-	CASGSRTGPYEQYF	TGTGCTAGTGGTTCACGGACAGGTCCCTACGAGCAGTACTTC
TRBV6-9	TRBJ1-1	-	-	CASSSAGNTEAFF	TGTGCCAGCAGTTCTGCAGGGAACACTGAAGCTTTCTTT
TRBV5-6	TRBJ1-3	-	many	CASSTIRGGNTIYF	TGTGCCAGCAGCACCATACGGGGTGGAAACACCATATATTTT
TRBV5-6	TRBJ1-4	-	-	CASSLGSGGRTNEKLFF	TGTGCCAGCAGCTTGGGCTCTGGGGGCCGGACTAATGAAAAACTGTTTTTT
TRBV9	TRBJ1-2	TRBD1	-	CASSARQGIIYGYTF	TGTGCCAGCAGCGCCCGACAGGGGATAATCTATGGCTACACCTTC
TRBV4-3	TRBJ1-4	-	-	CASRPTLGGNEKLFF	TGCGCCAGCAGACCCACTCTAGGGGGTAATGAAAAACTGTTTTTT
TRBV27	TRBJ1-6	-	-	CASSRGADNSPLHF	TGTGCCAGCAGTCGCGGGGCCGATAATTCACCCCTCCACTTT
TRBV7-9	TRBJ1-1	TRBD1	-	CASSWRTGENTEAFF	TGTGCCAGCAGCTGGCGGACAGGGGAGAACACTGAAGCTTTCTTT
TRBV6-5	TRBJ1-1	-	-	CASAGQLRRAFF	TGTGCCAGTGCGGGTCAACTAAGGCGGGCTTTCTTT
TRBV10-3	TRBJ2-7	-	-	CAISPRTAYEQYF	TGTGCCATCAGTCCACGGACAGCCTACGAGCAGTACTTC
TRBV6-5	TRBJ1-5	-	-	CASSYARNTNQPQHF	TGTGCCAGCAGTTACGCCAGAAATACCAATCAGCCCCAGCATTTT
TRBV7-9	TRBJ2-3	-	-	CASSPYSRTDTQYF	TGTGCCAGCAGCCCGTACTCTCGCACAGATACGCAGTATTTT
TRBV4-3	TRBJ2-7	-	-	CASSHDGSLPSYEQYF	TGCGCCAGCAGCCATGATGGCTCCCTCCCCTCCTACGAGCAGTACTTC
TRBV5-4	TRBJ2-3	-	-	CASSLAPVRLDTQYF	TGTGCCAGCAGCTTGGCCCCTGTGAGGTTGGATACGCAGTATTTT
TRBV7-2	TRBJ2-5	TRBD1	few	CASSYTGGETQYF	TGTGCCAGCAGCTACACAGGGGGAGAGACCCAGTACTTC
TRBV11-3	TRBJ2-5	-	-	CASSLGARSQETQYF	TGTGCCAGCAGCTTAGGAGCTAGAAGCCAAGAGACCCAGTACTTC
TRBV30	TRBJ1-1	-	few	CAWSQGSGVHTEAFF	TGTGCCTGGAGTCAGGGTTCAGGGGTACACACTGAAGCTTTCTTT
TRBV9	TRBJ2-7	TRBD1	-	CASSPGTGSFDYEQYF	TGTGCCAGCAGCCCTGGGACAGGGAGCTTTGACTACGAGCAGTACTTC
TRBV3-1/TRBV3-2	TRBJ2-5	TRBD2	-	CASSQTDGAGMSETQYF	TGTGCCAGCAGCCAAACCGACGGAGCGGGGATGTCAGAGACCCAGTACTTC
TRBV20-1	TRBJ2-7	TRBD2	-	CSASSSGRLSYEQYF	TGCAGTGCTAGTTCTAGCGGGAGATTATCCTACGAGCAGTACTTC
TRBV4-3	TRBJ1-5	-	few	CASSQDQGQPQHF	TGCGCCAGCAGCCAAGACCAGGGTCAGCCCCAGCATTTT
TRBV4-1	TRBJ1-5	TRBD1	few	CASSQDGGRGLQPQHF	TGCGCCAGCAGCCAAGACGGGGGCAGGGGGCTTCAGCCCCAGCATTTT
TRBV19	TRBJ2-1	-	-	CASSIFMWNREYYNEQFF	TGTGCCAGTAGTATCTTTATGTGGAACAGGGAATACTACAATGAGCAGTTCTTC
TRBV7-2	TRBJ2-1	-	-	CASSLRQEPYNEQFF	TGTGCCAGCAGCTTGAGACAGGAGCCCTACAATGAGCAGTTCTTC
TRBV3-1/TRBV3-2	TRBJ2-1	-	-	CASSPLWRGGREQFF	TGTGCCAGCAGCCCACTATGGAGGGGGGGACGGGAGCAGTTCTTC